This T cell receptor (beta chain) originates from a study of shared clonotypes between healthy human individuals. At the level of the study: Three plates each covered CD4 naive and memory; CD8 naive two, CD8 memory one. Notes on the study in general: Among the subsets, naive ones generally showed larger estimated richness than memory ones. The sampled material consisted only of blood, and tissue repertoires are likely to differ.

TCRdb's table, derived via immunoSEQ multiplex PCR, lists solely in-frame clones and lacks some. The data show hundreds of thousands of clones, approximately 90% seen once. As for this clone: Its antigen is undetermined.

It was CD45RO-negative cells, positively selected for CCR7, that made up naive CD8 cells, with terminally differentiated effector memory CD45RA+ cells excluded. Caucasian adults residing in Nashville, Tennessee made up all the donors. Germline V gene data show CDR1 as MDHEN and CDR2 as SYDVKM. V trimming: 10 bases; J trimming: 2 bases; junction bases outside the gene matches: 11. The CDR3 covers 17 residues. The sequence was collected from a man younger than 40 in good health. Sample: naive CD8+ T cells sorted from blood. The rearrangement uses TRBV28 and TRBJ2-1; 13 nucleotides agree with TRBD2. CDR3 sequence reads: CATRGGLAGEPYNEQFF. Written as DNA, the CDR3 is TGTGCCACCCGAGGAGGACTAGCGGGAGAGCCCTACAATGAGCAGTTCTTC. Drawing the rest from reference TRBV28 and TRBJ2-1, the complete variable domain is DVKVTQSSRYLVKRTGEKVFLECVQDMDHENMFWYRQDPGLGLRLIYFSYDVKMKEKGDIPEGYSVSREKKERFSLILESASTNQTSMYLCATRGGLAGEPYNEQFFGPGTRLTVL.